A single T cell receptor (beta chain) is shown here with its context. The antigen is undetermined. Germline lookup yields CDR1 SEHNR and CDR2 FQNEAQ (reference sequence). CDR3 length: 17 amino acids. Trimming took 3 bases from V and 2 from J; bases not matched to a gene: 12. This sample was included in a study of identifying expanded T cells in peripheral blood. Findings of the study overall: Roughly two-week clone count variance significantly increased as total template count grew. Over about two and four weeks, about 15 and 18 clones changed, versus 1.2 between replicates.

The method was immunoSEQ multiplex PCR; TCRdb's version includes in-frame clones alone and lacks a portion of them. Of some 76,000 clones listed, 90% are singletons. Healthy donors had no documented immune events, such as infections, while sampled. Sequencing was carried out using blood. The clonotype was recovered from a person between 18 and 75 years old in good health. The chain employs TRBV7-9 and TRBJ2-7; 8 nucleotides line up with TRBD2. CDR3 region: CASSFGSSGSSTYEQYF. Here the CDR3 DNA reads TGTGCCAGCAGCTTCGGGTCGAGCGGGAGTTCCACCTACGAGCAGTACTTC.